This T cell receptor beta chain was captured by sequencing in a study of OX40 agonist ivuxolimab in advanced cancers. Profiling relied on immunoSEQ multiplex PCR, and the TCRdb table lists in-frame clones only, not all of them. This sample has about 140,000 clones, with roughly nine tenths found just once. CDR1 is MNHNS and CDR2 is SASEGT in the germline V gene. Trimming shortened V by 0 bases and J by 5 bases, and 7 bases separated the two germline ends. There are 13 residues in the CDR3. This rearrangement joins TRBV6-1 to TRBJ1-2; D is unresolved. The receptor's source is an adult with an advanced solid tumor such as melanoma, head and neck, liver or kidney cancer. Here the sequenced sample was CD4+ or CD8+ T cells sorted from blood, taken in a trial of the OX40 agonist ivuxolimab. As DNA, the CDR3 is TGTGCCAGCAGTGAAGCAGGCATGTATGGCTACACCTTC. Its protein product is CASSEAGMYGYTF.